The T cell receptor beta chain under discussion was sequenced for a study of identical twins. The donors were all healthy and Caucasian. This clonotype has a count of ten or more. The antigen remains unidentified. The germline V and J ends were trimmed by 7 bases and 8 bases, with 15 bases remaining between them. This CDR3 is built from 13 residues. One entry per CDR3 protein, called by TCRdb with MiXCR from the 5' RACE reads. The profile covers about 690,000 distinct CDR3 sequences, with about 20% appearing a single time and over 4% taken by the ten largest. Study observations and caveats: Zero-insertion analyses were open to partial confounding by invariant MAIT and iNKT cells. Cross-sectional statistics, not tracking of the same donors, supported the conclusions. Excess twin sharing in beta out-of-frame sequences was weaker.

These data were likewise used in another study, on T cells expressing NK-cell markers.

Sequencing was carried out using PBMCs. This TCR derives from a woman younger than 30 in good health. The chain combines TRBV12-3 or TRBV12-4 with TRBJ2-1; possible D gene TRBD2, 5 bases. The CDR3 DNA reads TGTGCCAGCAACGGGGAACTCAGCGATGAGCAGTTCTTC. Translating gives CASNGELSDEQFF.